This TCR beta chain was profiled in a study of graft-versus-host responses after intestinal transplantation. Study-wide context: As for transplant type, recipients had multivisceral, liver-intestinal, or isolated intestinal grafts. Study-wide findings and caveats: Peak circulating GvH clone levels tracked with early post-transplant HvG declines. Where graft-donor T cell macrochimerism was present, patients had high graft-versus-host to host-versus-graft clonal ratios in allografts. Investigators detected GvH clones in recipient marrow, with some emerging earlier in ileum or blood.

Sequenced by immunoSEQ multiplex PCR; TCRdb stores in-frame clones only, minus some. The sample consists of over 65,000 clones, 92% of them appearing once. CDR3 length: 14 residues. Note on this clone: The antigen remains undetermined.

This material consisted of PBMCs, taken 98 days after intestinal transplantation. This clonotype was obtained from a human patient who received an intestinal transplant, so some T cells may come from the graft donor. V gene TRBV21-1 combines with J gene TRBJ2-7; TRBD1 reflects the table's D call only, with no check against the DNA. TRBV21-1 is listed as a pseudogene. CDR3 sequence (DNA): TGTGCCAGCAGCAAATCTAGGGGAACCTACGAGCAGTACTTC. Amino acid sequence: CASSKSRGTYEQYF.